This passage covers 21 T cell receptor beta chains from one sample sequenced in a study of cytomegalovirus exposure and HLA in healthy donors. Amplification used 60 Vbeta primers and 13 Jbeta primers. Some clones are missing from TCRdb's copy, which holds only in-frame ones; the method was immunoSEQ multiplex PCR. The sample has around 210,000 clones; about 85% are singletons. The sequencing sample was made of PBMCs. These receptors were taken from a girl aged 2-10 years in good health and CMV-seronegative.

This clone was seen only a few times. CDR3 nucleotide sequence: TGCGCCAGCAGCTTGTCCGGGACAAAGGAGGAGACCCAGTACTTC. Amino acid sequence: CASSLSGTKEETQYF. The chain carries TRBV5-1 and TRBJ2-5; D perhaps matches TRBD1 (6 bases). CDR1 is SGHRS, CDR2 YFSETQ, per germline. CDR3 length equals 15 residues. V was pared by 1 base and J by 5 bases, with 15 bases between.

The V gene is TRBV7-7, the J gene TRBJ2-2; no clear D. From germline, CDR1 is SSHAT and CDR2 FNYEAQ (reference sequence). CDR3 length equals 14 residues. Trimming removed 2 bases at V and 6 bases at J, with 10 bases between. The CDR3 protein is CASSLLASAGELFF. The CDR3 bases are TGTGCCAGCAGCTTATTAGCTTCAGCCGGGGAGCTGTTTTTT.

The chain couples TRBV30 to TRBJ1-6, with D perhaps matching TRBD1 (6 bases). Trimming left V 2 bases short and J 6 bases short, with 8 bases between. CDR3 size: 13 residues. CDR1 is GTSNPN and CDR2 is SVGIG in the germline V gene (reference sequence). The DNA of the CDR3 is TGTGCCTGGAGTCAACAGGGTAATTCACCCCTCCACTTT. The encoded protein is CAWSQQGNSPLHF.

This sequence joins TRBV6-1 and TRBJ2-7; 9 bases are a match to TRBD1. This CDR3 contains 15 residues. Germline CDR1 is MNHNS and CDR2 is SASEGT. Losses at the gene ends were 6 bases for V and 2 bases for J; bases not matched to a gene: 8. CDR3: CASRRDREEAYEQYF. The DNA for the CDR3 is TGTGCCAGCAGACGGGACAGGGAGGAGGCCTACGAGCAGTACTTC.

The rearrangement joins TRBV7-8 to TRBJ2-1, with no clear D. Trimming cost V 2 bases and J 6 bases, with 5 bases left between them. The CDR3 is 12 residues long. Germline V gene lookup returns CDR1 SGHVS and CDR2 FQNEAQ. The CDR3 region has the DNA TGTGCCAGCAGCTTATTGGCCAATGAGCAGTTCTTC. It specifies CASSLLANEQFF.

The chain carries TRBV5-1 and TRBJ2-7, with D possibly being TRBD2 (6 bases). The CDR3 contains 16 residues. Germline CDR1 reads SGHRS; CDR2 reads YFSETQ. V was trimmed by 2 bases and J by 9 bases, leaving 24 bases between them. The CDR3 sequence: CASSFRAGTAKVWQYF. CDR3 in DNA: TGCGCCAGCAGCTTCAGGGCCGGGACTGCCAAGGTTTGGCAGTACTTC.

This chain uses TRBV6-1 with TRBJ2-7; D possibly corresponds to TRBD1 (6 bases). V was cut by 11 bases and J by 0 bases, with 17 bases left in between. The CDR3 has 14 residues. In germline, CDR1 is MNHNS, CDR2 SASEGT. Here the CDR3 reads CACCDRKSSYEQYF. The CDR3 nucleotides are TGTGCCTGCTGCGACAGGAAAAGCTCCTACGAGCAGTACTTC.

As concerns this clone: This specimen includes other DNA sequences encoding the same CDR3. The chain links TRBV2 to TRBJ1-5; D gene ambiguous. Trimming pared 6 bases from V and 2 bases from J, leaving 14 bases between. The CDR3 length is 15 residues. The germline V gene has CDR1 SNHLY and CDR2 FYNNEI. The CDR3 here is CASSGTGRGNQPQHF. CDR3 bases: TGTGCCAGCAGCGGAACCGGGAGGGGCAATCAGCCCCAGCATTTT. Variable domain in full (rest from reference TRBV2 and TRBJ1-5): EPEVTQTPSHQVTQMGQEVILRCVPISNHLYFYWYRQILGQKVEFLVSFYNNEISEKSEIFDDQFSVERPDGSNFTLKIRSTKLEDSAMYFCASSGTGRGNQPQHFGDGTRLSIL.

The chain recombines TRBV10-2 with TRBJ1-1; no definite D call. The ends were cut back, 7 bases at V and 0 bases at J, with 15 bases in the middle. Germline CDR1 reads WSHSY; CDR2 reads SAAADI. The CDR3 contains 15 residues. The CDR3 here is CASNEAFGMNTEAFF. CDR3 nucleotide sequence: TGCGCCAGCAACGAGGCTTTTGGAATGAACACTGAAGCTTTCTTT.

The V and J genes are TRBV9 and TRBJ2-1, with 8 bases aligning to TRBD2. V was clipped by 3 bases and J by 10 bases; unmatched bases: 9. The germline gives CDR1 SGDLS, CDR2 YYNGEE. There are 14 residues in the CDR3. This CDR3 reads CASSETAGGREQFF. The CDR3 nucleotides are TGTGCCAGCAGCGAGACGGCGGGAGGTCGAGAGCAGTTCTTC. Together with reference TRBV9 and TRBJ2-1, the CDR3 gives the full variable domain: DSGVTQTPKHLITATGQRVTLRCSPRSGDLSVYWYQQSLDQGLQFLIQYYNGEERAKGNILERFSAQQFPDLHSELNLSSLELGDSALYFCASSETAGGREQFFGPGTRLTVL.

The rearrangement uses TRBV29-1 and TRBJ2-7; a weak D match, TRBD2 (5 bases). The CDR3 has 16 residues. The V gene's germline CDR1 is SQVTM and CDR2 ANQGSEA. V lost 5 bases to trimming and J lost 0 bases, with 20 bases between them. The CDR3 DNA is TGCAGCGTTCGTTCAAGGGCGGGCGAGGCCTCCTACGAGCAGTACTTC. Amino acids: CSVRSRAGEASYEQYF.

The CDR3 sequence is CASSLHVREADTQYF. DNA of the CDR3: TGTGCCAGCAGCTTGCACGTGCGGGAAGCAGATACGCAGTATTTT. This chain joins TRBV5-5 and TRBJ2-3; possible D gene TRBD2, 6 bases. V dropped 1 base and J dropped 4 bases, with 13 bases sitting between them. The CDR3 spans 15 residues. Germline values: CDR1 SGHKS, CDR2 YYEKEE (reference sequence). Using reference TRBV5-5 and TRBJ2-3 for the parts outside the CDR3, the full variable domain is DAGVTQSPTHLIKTRGQQVTLRCSPISGHKSVSWYQQVLGQGPQFIFQYYEKEERGRGNFPDRFSARQFPNYSSELNVNALLLGDSALYLCASSLHVREADTQYFGPGTRLTVL.

This chain uses TRBV10-1 with TRBJ2-7; 8 bases line up with TRBD2. With 6 bases clipped from V and 3 bases from J, the junction kept 19 bases outside the gene matches. The CDR3 length is 18 residues. Per the germline V gene, CDR1 is WNHNN and CDR2 is SYGVQD (reference sequence). CDR3 loop: CASSQLAASSCINYEQYF. Written as DNA, the CDR3 is TGCGCCAGCAGCCAACTAGCGGCCTCTTCGTGTATTAACTACGAGCAGTACTTC.

The V gene is TRBV30, the J gene TRBJ1-2; 11 bases map to TRBD1. J lost 1 base, V lost 8 bases, and 9 bases had no gene match. This CDR3 region has 15 residues. Per germline, CDR1 GTSNPN and CDR2 SVGIG (reference sequence). CDR3 nucleotides: TGTGCCGGAGGGGACAGGGGGTACCTTAACTATGGCTACACCTTC. It specifies CAGGDRGYLNYGYTF.

V and J are TRBV30 and TRBJ2-1, with D tentatively TRBD1 (6 bases). With 1 base removed from V and 9 bases from J, the gap between germline ends came to 13 bases. The germline gives CDR1 GTSNPN, CDR2 SVGIG (reference sequence). This CDR3 spans 13 amino acids. The CDR3 loop reads CAWSGGGQGEQFF. The DNA for the CDR3 is TGTGCCTGGAGTGGTGGGGGCCAGGGTGAGCAGTTCTTC.

This rearrangement joins TRBV5-1 to TRBJ2-3, with 12 bases lining up with TRBD1. V shed 0 bases, J shed 5 bases, and the junction held 4 bases outside the gene matches. The germline V gene has CDR1 SGHRS and CDR2 YFSETQ. The CDR3 length is 16 residues. In DNA form, the CDR3 reads TGCGCCAGCAGCTTGGCCGGGACAGGGGGCGTAGATACGCAGTATTTT. Translation: CASSLAGTGGVDTQYF.

The V and J genes are TRBV7-9 and TRBJ1-1; tentatively, D is TRBD1 (6 bases). The ends were cut back, 2 bases at V and 1 base at J, with 8 bases in the middle. Germline-derived CDR1 and CDR2 are SEHNR and FQNEAQ (reference sequence). The CDR3 has 14 amino acids. The CDR3 DNA sequence: TGTGCCAGCAGCTTAAAACAGGGGAACACTGAAGCTTTCTTT. Amino acid sequence: CASSLKQGNTEAFF.

CDR3 nucleotides: TGCGCCAGCAGCCAGTCCGGGACTAGTTTTGGAGATACGCAGTATTTT. Translating it yields CASSQSGTSFGDTQYF. The rearrangement links TRBV4-1 to TRBJ2-3, with 8 bases matching TRBD2. Germline-derived CDR1 and CDR2 are MGHRA and YSYEKL. V was pared by 3 bases and J by 5 bases, with 10 bases of the junction left unmatched. The length of the CDR3 is 16 residues.

The rearrangement links TRBV6-5 to TRBJ1-3, with 7 nucleotides matching TRBD1. V lost 4 bases and J lost 3; bases outside the gene matches: 3. The CDR3 consists of 14 residues. The germline gives CDR1 MNHEY, CDR2 SVGAGI. The CDR3 region is CASSWRTGGNTIYF. Here the CDR3 DNA reads TGTGCCAGCAGTTGGCGGACAGGTGGAAACACCATATATTTT.

The rearrangement joins TRBV4-1 to TRBJ1-2; 7 nucleotides agree with TRBD1. The CDR3 runs 17 residues. Germline V CDR1 and CDR2: MGHRA, YSYEKL. The V gene end was trimmed by 4 bases and the J gene end by 6 bases; junction bases not matched to a gene: 17. The DNA of the CDR3 is TGCGCCAGCAGCCCCATATTGAAAGGCAGGGGGGAGGATGGCTACACCTTC. Its translation: CASSPILKGRGEDGYTF.

This chain joins TRBV6-6 and TRBJ2-1, with 12 nucleotides matching TRBD2. The V gene end was trimmed by 8 bases and the J gene end by 10 bases; junction bases not matched to a gene: 15. The CDR3 is made up of 16 amino acids. Per germline, CDR1 MNHNY and CDR2 SVGAGI (reference sequence). The CDR3, as DNA: TGTGCCAGCCGACTCCTGACTAGCGGGAGTGTTGTGGAGCAGTTCTTC. This encodes CASRLLTSGSVVEQFF.